One and the same sample provided the 14 T cell receptor beta chains below, sequenced in a study of blood T cell repertoires in COVID-19. Clones were read by immunoSEQ multiplex PCR, and TCRdb kept only the in-frame ones, dropping some. The sample yields hundreds of thousands of clones, under 90% seen once. The sequenced material came from PBMCs or T cells enriched from blood (not recorded which). These receptors all stem from a man in his fifties or sixties who had recovered from COVID-19.

The J gene is TRBJ2-7, the V gene TRBV18, with D perhaps TRBD2 (6 bases). Trimming left V 3 bases short and J 2 bases short, with 17 bases between. Germline CDR1 KGHSH, CDR2 LQKENI. The CDR3 covers 16 residues. Here the CDR3 DNA reads TGTGCCAGCTCACCTTATCCAGGGACTGACACCTACGAGCAGTACTTC. Translating it yields CASSPYPGTDTYEQYF. Filled out from reference TRBV18 and TRBJ2-7, the complete variable domain reads NAGVMQNPRHLVRRRGQEARLRCSPMKGHSHVYWYRQLPEEGLKFMVYLQKENIIDESGMPKERFSAEFPKEGPSILRIQQVVRGDSAAYFCASSPYPGTDTYEQYFGPGTRLTVT.

This rearrangement joins TRBV27 to TRBJ2-1; weak D call: TRBD1 (5 bases). The CDR3 runs 16 residues. The V and J ends lost 3 bases and 8 bases respectively, with 20 bases between them. Germline values: CDR1 MNHEY, CDR2 SMNVEV (reference sequence). The CDR3 sequence is CASSFSSRIIGDEQFF. The CDR3 DNA reads TGTGCCAGCAGTTTCAGTTCACGGATAATAGGGGATGAGCAGTTCTTC.

This clone was picked up one time. The J gene is TRBJ2-2, the V gene TRBV7-2; 8 nucleotides align to TRBD2. V shed 2 bases and J 5 bases; nucleotides not matched to a gene: 4. The germline gives CDR1 SGHTA, CDR2 FQGNSA. This CDR3 comprises 15 residues. The CDR3 nucleotides are TGTGCCAGCAGCTTACAAGCTAGCGGGACCGGGGAGCTGTTTTTT. The encoded protein is CASSLQASGTGELFF.

A single count supports this clone. The rearrangement uses TRBV27 and TRBJ2-5; weak D call: TRBD2 (7 bases). Germline lookup yields CDR1 MNHEY and CDR2 SMNVEV (reference sequence). V was trimmed by 6 bases and J by 2 bases, leaving 16 bases between them. This CDR3 is 15 amino acids long. CDR3 DNA: TGTGCCAGCAGCCGGGGGCGGGGGCTGCAAGAGACCCAGTACTTC. Amino acid sequence: CASSRGRGLQETQYF.

This sequence joins TRBV28 and TRBJ2-7, with 9 positions matching TRBD2. This CDR3 spans 18 amino acids. Per the germline V gene, CDR1 is MDHEN and CDR2 is SYDVKM. The J segment lost 3 bases and the V segment lost 3 bases, leaving 15 bases of the junction unmatched. Written as DNA, the CDR3 is TGTGCCAGCAGTTTTAAACAGAGCCTTAGCGGGAGTGGCTACGAGCAGTACTTC. Residues: CASSFKQSLSGSGYEQYF.

This clone was picked up one time. The rearrangement uses TRBV7-9 and TRBJ1-2; maybe TRBD1 (6 bases). This CDR3 is built from 13 residues. The V gene lost 5 bases and the J gene lost 4 bases, with 11 bases spanning the gap. CDR1 SEHNR and CDR2 FQNEAQ come from the germline V gene (reference sequence). CDR3 loop: CASSPGTFYGYTF. CDR3 sequence (DNA): TGTGCCAGCAGCCCAGGGACATTCTATGGCTACACCTTC.

The chain employs TRBV18 and TRBJ2-2; D gene unclear. This CDR3 has 15 amino acids. V was shortened by 1 base and J by 3 bases, with 9 bases between the two germline ends. CDR1 and CDR2 from the germline V gene are KGHSH and LQKENI. The CDR3 loop reads CASSPLPRYTGELFF. The CDR3 nucleotides are TGTGCCAGCTCACCACTCCCCCGGTACACCGGGGAGCTGTTTTTT. The full variable domain, completed using reference TRBV18 and TRBJ2-2, is NAGVMQNPRHLVRRRGQEARLRCSPMKGHSHVYWYRQLPEEGLKFMVYLQKENIIDESGMPKERFSAEFPKEGPSILRIQQVVRGDSAAYFCASSPLPRYTGELFFGEGSRLTVL.

The rearrangement joins TRBV5-4 to TRBJ2-7, with 14 bases identical to TRBD2. The CDR3 length is 17 residues. The germline CDR1 and CDR2 sequences are SGHNT and YYREEE (reference sequence). The ends lost 3 bases at V and 6 bases at J; junction bases unmatched: 11. The CDR3 loop reads CASSSGTSGSLGLEQYF. The DNA of the CDR3 is TGTGCCAGCAGCTCCGGGACTAGCGGGAGTTTAGGCCTCGAGCAGTACTTC.

The rearrangement joins TRBV18 to TRBJ2-4, with TRBD2 matching over 8 bases. Germline loops: CDR1 KGHSH, CDR2 LQKENI. V dropped 0 bases and J dropped 8; count of bases not matched to a gene: 6. This CDR3 is built from 15 residues. The CDR3 DNA reads as TGTGCCAGCTCACCACCCGGACTAGCTAAAGACATTCAGTACTTC. Protein product: CASSPPGLAKDIQYF. The full variable domain, its missing parts supplied by reference TRBV18 and TRBJ2-4, is NAGVMQNPRHLVRRRGQEARLRCSPMKGHSHVYWYRQLPEEGLKFMVYLQKENIIDESGMPKERFSAEFPKEGPSILRIQQVVRGDSAAYFCASSPPGLAKDIQYFGAGTRLSVL.

J is TRBJ2-7 and V is TRBV10-1; TRBD1 is a possible D gene (6 bases). CDR3 length: 16 residues. Trimming pared 0 bases from V and 4 bases from J, leaving 16 bases between. CDR1 WNHNN and CDR2 SYGVQD come from the germline V gene (reference sequence). CDR3: CASSESPGTTMYEQYF. DNA for the CDR3: TGCGCCAGCAGTGAGTCCCCCGGGACAACTATGTACGAGCAGTACTTC.

This clone was found once. The junction departs from the called germline gene at one end, perhaps through a read error. The chain employs TRBV7-7 and TRBJ1-5, with 7 bases fitting TRBD1. There are 16 residues in the CDR3. Germline CDR1 SSHAT, CDR2 FNYEAQ (reference sequence). The CDR3 DNA sequence: TGTGCTAGCAGCTTACCTGAGTGGGGACAGCATCAGCCCCAGCATTTT. It translates to CASSLPEWGQHQPQHF.

V and J are TRBV5-1 and TRBJ2-2; D is uncertain. The CDR3 spans 14 residues. Germline CDR1 and CDR2: SGHRS and YFSETQ. Trimming pared 4 bases from V and 3 bases from J, leaving 10 bases between. The CDR3 sequence is CASSAGSDTGELFF. DNA for the CDR3: TGCGCCAGCAGCGCCGGTTCGGACACCGGGGAGCTGTTTTTT.

The chain recombines TRBV29-1 with TRBJ2-7; a possible D gene is TRBD2 (5 bases). The length of the CDR3 is 13 residues. V shed 7 bases and J shed 2 bases, with 15 bases lying between them. Germline loops: CDR1 SQVTM, CDR2 ANQGSEA. CDR3 residues: CSAAPGSPYEQYF. In nucleotides, the CDR3 is TGCAGCGCAGCCCCGGGATCCCCCTACGAGCAGTACTTC.

This chain joins TRBV7-6 and TRBJ2-2; 7 bases are shared with TRBD1. Germline trimming cut 5 bases from V and 5 bases from J; bases unmatched to any gene: 2. The CDR3 is made up of 13 amino acids. Per the germline V gene, CDR1 is SGHVS and CDR2 is FNYEAQ. The chain's CDR3 is CASSTGVTGELFF. The CDR3 region has the DNA TGTGCCAGCAGCACAGGGGTTACCGGGGAGCTGTTTTTT.